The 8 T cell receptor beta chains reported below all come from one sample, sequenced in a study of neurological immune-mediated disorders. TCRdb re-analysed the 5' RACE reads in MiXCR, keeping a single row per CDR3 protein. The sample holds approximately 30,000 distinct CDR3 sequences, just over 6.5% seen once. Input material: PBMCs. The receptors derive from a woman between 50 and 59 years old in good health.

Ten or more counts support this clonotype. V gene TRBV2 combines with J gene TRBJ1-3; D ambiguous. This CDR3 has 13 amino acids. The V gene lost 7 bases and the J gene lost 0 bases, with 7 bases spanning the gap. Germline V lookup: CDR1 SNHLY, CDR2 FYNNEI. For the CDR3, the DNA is TGTGCCAGCAATGGGTACTCTGGAAACACCATATATTTT. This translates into CASNGYSGNTIYF.

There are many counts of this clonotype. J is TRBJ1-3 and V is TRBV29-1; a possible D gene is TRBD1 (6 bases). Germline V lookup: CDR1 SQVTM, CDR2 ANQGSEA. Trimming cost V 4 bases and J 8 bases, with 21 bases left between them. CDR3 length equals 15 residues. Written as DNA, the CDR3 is TGCAGCGTTGTCCGCCGGCAGGGGCCTAGTGACACCATATATTTT. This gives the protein CSVVRRQGPSDTIYF.

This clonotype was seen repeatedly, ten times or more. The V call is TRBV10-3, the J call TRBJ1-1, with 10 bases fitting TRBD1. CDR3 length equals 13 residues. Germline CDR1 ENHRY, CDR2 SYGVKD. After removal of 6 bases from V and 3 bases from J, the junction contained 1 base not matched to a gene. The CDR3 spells CAISGTGDTEAFF. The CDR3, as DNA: TGTGCCATCAGCGGGACAGGGGACACTGAAGCTTTCTTT.

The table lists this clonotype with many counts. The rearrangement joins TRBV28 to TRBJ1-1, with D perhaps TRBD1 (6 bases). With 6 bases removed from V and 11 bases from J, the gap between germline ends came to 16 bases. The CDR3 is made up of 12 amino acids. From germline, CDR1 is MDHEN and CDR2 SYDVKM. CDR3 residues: CASSPLGGMAFF. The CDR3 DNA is TGTGCCAGCAGCCCGCTAGGGGGTATGGCTTTCTTT.

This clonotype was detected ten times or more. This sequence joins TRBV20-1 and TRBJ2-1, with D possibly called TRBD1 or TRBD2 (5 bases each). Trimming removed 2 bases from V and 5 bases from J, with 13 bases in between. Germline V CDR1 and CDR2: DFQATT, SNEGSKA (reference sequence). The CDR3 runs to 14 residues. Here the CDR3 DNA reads TGCAGTGCTAGAAAAGGGGTGGGGGACAATGAGCAGTTCTTC. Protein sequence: CSARKGVGDNEQFF.

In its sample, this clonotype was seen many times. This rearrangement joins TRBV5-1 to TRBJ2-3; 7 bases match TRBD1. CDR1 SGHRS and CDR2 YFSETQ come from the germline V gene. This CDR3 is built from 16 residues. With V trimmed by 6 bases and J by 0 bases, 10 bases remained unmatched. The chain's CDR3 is CASNRDRPTSTDTQYF. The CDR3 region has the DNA TGCGCCAGCAACCGGGACAGACCAACTAGCACAGATACGCAGTATTTT.

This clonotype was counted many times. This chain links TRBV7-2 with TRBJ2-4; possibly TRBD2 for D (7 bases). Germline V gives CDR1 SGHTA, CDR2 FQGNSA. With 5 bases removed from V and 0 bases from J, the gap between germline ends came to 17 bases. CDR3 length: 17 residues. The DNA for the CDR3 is TGTGCCAGCAGCCCCTACGGGGAGGGGGTAGCCAAAAACATTCAGTACTTC. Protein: CASSPYGEGVAKNIQYF. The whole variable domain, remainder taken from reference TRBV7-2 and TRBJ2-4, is GAGVSQSPSNKVTEKGKDVELRCDPISGHTALYWYRQSLGQGLEFLIYFQGNSAPDKSGLPSDRFSAERTGGSVSTLTIQRTQQEDSAVYLCASSPYGEGVAKNIQYFGAGTRLSVL.

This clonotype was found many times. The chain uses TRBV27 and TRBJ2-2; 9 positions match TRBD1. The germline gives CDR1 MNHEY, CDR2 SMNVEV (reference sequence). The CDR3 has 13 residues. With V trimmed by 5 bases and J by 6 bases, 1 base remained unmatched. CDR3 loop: CASSRQGAGELFF. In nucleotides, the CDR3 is TGTGCCAGCAGTCGACAGGGGGCCGGGGAGCTGTTTTTT.